The clone carrying this T cell receptor (beta chain) has just one count. The antigen is undetermined. At one boundary the junction diverges from the germline segment, which might be a read error. The sample originates from a study of blood T cells in healthy people across ages. This CDR3 comprises 13 residues. The V gene's germline CDR1 is SEHNR and CDR2 FQNEAQ (reference sequence). The use of a sample-barcoded 5' primer and a J-beta primer mix characterized a second PCR of 7 to 11 cycles. A template-switch adaptor that had 12 random nucleotides put a tag on each cDNA molecule. TCRdb re-called the 5' RACE reads with MiXCR, one entry per CDR3 protein. Of over 1,500,000 distinct CDR3 sequences in the sample, 40% to 55% were seen once. Study outcomes and limitations: What prevented conclusive comparison of naive and antigen-experienced cells was that PBMCs were unsorted. Diversity estimated from one million T cells was considered an underestimate.

Aged roughly 6 to 100, donors were systemically healthy Caucasians from Russia. The origin of this receptor is a woman in her 40s in good health. Sequencing was carried out using blood. The chain recombines TRBV7-9 with TRBJ2-5; D gene uncertain. Here the CDR3 reads CASGLHSQETQYF. For the CDR3, the DNA is TGTGCCAGCGGCTTACACAGCCAAGAGACCCAGTACTTC.